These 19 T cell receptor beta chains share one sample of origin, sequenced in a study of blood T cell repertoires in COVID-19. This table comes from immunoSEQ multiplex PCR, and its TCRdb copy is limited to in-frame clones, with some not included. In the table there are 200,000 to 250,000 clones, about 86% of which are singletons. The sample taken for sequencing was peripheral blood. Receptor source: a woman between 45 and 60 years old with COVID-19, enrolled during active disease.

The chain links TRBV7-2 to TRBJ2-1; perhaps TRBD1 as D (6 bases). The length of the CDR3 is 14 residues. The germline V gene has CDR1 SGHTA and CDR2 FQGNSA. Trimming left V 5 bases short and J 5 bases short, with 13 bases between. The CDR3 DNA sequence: TGTGCCAGCAGCATAGGGACACTAAACAATGAGCAGTTCTTC. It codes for CASSIGTLNNEQFF.

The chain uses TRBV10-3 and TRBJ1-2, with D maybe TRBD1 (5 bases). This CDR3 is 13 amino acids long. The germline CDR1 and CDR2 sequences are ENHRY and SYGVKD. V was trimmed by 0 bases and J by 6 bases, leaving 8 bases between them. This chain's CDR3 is CAISESGGDGYTF. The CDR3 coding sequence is TGTGCCATCAGTGAGTCCGGGGGGGATGGCTACACCTTC.

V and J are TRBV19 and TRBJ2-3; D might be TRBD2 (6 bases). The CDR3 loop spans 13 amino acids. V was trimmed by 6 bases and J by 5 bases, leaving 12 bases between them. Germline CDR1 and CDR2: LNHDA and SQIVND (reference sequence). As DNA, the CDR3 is TGTGCCAGTAGGCGACTAGGGGAAGATACGCAGTATTTT. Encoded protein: CASRRLGEDTQYF.

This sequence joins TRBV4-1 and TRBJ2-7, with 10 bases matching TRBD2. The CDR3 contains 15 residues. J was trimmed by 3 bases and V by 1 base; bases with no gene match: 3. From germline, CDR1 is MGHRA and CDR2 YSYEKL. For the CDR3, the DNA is TGCGCCAGCAGCCAAGGGGCTAGCGGGAGCTACGAGCAGTACTTC. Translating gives CASSQGASGSYEQYF.

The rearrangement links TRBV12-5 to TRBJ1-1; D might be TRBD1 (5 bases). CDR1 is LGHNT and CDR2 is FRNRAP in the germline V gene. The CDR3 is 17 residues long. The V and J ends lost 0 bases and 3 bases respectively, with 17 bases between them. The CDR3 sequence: CASGLVIRRGSDTEAFF. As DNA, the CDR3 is TGTGCTAGTGGTTTGGTGATCCGCCGGGGGAGTGACACTGAAGCTTTCTTT.

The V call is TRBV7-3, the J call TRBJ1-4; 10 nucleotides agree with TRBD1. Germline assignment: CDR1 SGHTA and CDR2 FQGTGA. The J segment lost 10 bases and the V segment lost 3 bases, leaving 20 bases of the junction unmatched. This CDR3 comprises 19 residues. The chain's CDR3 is CASSFSRDRGRTSSGKLFF. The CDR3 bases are TGTGCCAGCAGCTTCTCCCGGGACAGGGGCCGCACCTCCTCTGGAAAACTGTTTTTT.

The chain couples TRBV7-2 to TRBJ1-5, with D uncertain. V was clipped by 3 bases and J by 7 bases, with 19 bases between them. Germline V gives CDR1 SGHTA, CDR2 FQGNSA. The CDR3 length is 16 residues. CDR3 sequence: CASSFTQPGLGQPQHF. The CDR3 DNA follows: TGTGCCAGCAGCTTTACGCAGCCTGGACTAGGGCAGCCCCAGCATTTT.

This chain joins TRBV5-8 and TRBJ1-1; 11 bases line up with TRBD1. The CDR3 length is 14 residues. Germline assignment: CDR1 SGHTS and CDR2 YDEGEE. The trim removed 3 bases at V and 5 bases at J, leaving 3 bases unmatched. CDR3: CASSYGQGATEAFF. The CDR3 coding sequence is TGTGCCAGCAGCTACGGACAGGGGGCGACTGAAGCTTTCTTT.

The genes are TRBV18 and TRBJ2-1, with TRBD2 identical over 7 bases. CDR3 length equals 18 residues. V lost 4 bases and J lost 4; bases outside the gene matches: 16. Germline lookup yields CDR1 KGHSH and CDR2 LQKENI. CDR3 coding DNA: TGTGCCAGCTCACTTTCTGAGGGGAGGGCGCAATTGTACAATGAGCAGTTCTTC. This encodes CASSLSEGRAQLYNEQFF.

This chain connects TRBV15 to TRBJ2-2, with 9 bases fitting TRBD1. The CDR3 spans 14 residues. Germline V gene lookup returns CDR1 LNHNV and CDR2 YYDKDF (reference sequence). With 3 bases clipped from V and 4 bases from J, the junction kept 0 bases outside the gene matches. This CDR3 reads CATSRTGGTGELFF. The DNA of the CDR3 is TGTGCCACCAGCAGGACAGGGGGCACCGGGGAGCTGTTTTTT.

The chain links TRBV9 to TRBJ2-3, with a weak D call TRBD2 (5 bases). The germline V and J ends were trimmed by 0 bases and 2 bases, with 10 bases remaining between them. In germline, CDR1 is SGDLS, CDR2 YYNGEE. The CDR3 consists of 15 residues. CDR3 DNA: TGTGCCAGCAGCGTAGGGACGGGGATCACAGATACGCAGTATTTT. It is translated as CASSVGTGITDTQYF.

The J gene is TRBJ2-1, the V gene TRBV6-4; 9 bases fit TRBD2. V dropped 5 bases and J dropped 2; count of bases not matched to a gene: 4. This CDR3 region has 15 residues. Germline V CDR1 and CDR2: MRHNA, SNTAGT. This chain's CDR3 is CASSPLAGTYNEQFF. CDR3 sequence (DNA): TGTGCCAGCAGTCCACTAGCGGGTACCTACAATGAGCAGTTCTTC.

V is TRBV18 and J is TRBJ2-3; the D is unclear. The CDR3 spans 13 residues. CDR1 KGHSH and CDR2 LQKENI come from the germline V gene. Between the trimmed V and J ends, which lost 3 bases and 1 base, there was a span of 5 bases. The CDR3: CASSPVGTDTQYF. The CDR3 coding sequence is TGTGCCAGCTCACCTGTCGGCACAGATACGCAGTATTTT.

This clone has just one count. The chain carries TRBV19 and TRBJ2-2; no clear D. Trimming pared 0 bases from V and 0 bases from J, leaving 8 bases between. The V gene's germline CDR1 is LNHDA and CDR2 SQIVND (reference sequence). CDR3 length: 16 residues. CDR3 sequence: CASSIERHTNTGELFF. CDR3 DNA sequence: TGTGCCAGTAGTATAGAGCGCCATACGAACACCGGGGAGCTGTTTTTT.

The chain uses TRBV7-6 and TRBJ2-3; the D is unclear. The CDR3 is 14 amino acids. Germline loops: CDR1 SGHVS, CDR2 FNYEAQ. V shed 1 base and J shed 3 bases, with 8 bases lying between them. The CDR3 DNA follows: TGTGCCAGCAGCTTAGAATACTCGACAGATACGCAGTATTTT. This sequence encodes CASSLEYSTDTQYF.

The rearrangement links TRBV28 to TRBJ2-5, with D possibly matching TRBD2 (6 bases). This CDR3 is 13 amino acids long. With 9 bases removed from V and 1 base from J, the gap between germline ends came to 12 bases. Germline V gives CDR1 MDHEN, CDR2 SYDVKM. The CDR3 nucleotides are TGTGCCAGTAGAGGAGGGGCCCAAGAGACCCAGTACTTC. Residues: CASRGGAQETQYF. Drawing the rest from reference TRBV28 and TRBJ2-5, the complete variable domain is DVKVTQSSRYLVKRTGEKVFLECVQDMDHENMFWYRQDPGLGLRLIYFSYDVKMKEKGDIPEGYSVSREKKERFSLILESASTNQTSMYLCASRGGAQETQYFGPGTRLLVL.

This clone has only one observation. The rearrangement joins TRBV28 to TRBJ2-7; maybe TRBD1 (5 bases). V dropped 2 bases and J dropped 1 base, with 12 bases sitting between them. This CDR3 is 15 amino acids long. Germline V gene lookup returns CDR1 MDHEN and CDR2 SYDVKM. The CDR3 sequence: CASSLPGIGSYEQYF. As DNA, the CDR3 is TGTGCCAGCAGTTTACCAGGGATAGGGTCCTACGAGCAGTACTTC.

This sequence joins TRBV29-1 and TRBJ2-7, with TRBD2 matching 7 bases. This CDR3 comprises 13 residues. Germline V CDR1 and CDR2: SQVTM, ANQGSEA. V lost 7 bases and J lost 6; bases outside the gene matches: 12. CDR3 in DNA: TGCAGCGAACTGGGAAGCAGGGAGGGCGAGCAGTACGTC. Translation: CSELGSREGEQYV.

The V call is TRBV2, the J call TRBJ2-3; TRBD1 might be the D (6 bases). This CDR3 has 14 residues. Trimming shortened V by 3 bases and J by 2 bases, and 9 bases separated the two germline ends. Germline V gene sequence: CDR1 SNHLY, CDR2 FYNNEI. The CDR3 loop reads CASSDEGVTDTQYF. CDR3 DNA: TGTGCCAGCAGTGACGAGGGGGTCACAGATACGCAGTATTTT.